A selection of T cell receptor beta chains follows, all from one sample in a study of neurological immune-mediated disorders. Via MiXCR, TCRdb re-called the 5' RACE reads, giving one row per CDR3 protein. The sample carries nearly 30,000 distinct CDR3 sequences, approximately 16% recorded once. Sequencing used CD4+ T cells from blood. The receptors derive from a female donor with HTLV-1-associated myelopathy (HAM/TSP). CDR3s include the opening cysteine and the closing phenylalanine or tryptophan. A D gene is named only where the DNA matches it firmly. Clone size is given for some rows only: seen once, a few or many times, or a class if the clone is expanded.

j_call | d_call | v_call | clone_size | cdr3_aa | cdr3_nt
TRBJ2-5 | TRBD2 | TRBV4-1 | many | CASKFGEREDQETQYF | TGCGCCAGCAAATTCGGAGAGCGGGAGGACCAAGAGACCCAGTACTTC
TRBJ1-1 | TRBD1 | TRBV12-3/TRBV12-4 | NA | CASTTPVRTGNTEAFF | TGTGCCAGCACCACCCCGGTCCGGACAGGGAACACTGAAGCTTTCTTT
TRBJ1-5 | NA | TRBV20-1 | many | CSARDGYGMNDQPQHF | TGCAGTGCTAGAGATGGATACGGGATGAACGATCAGCCCCAGCATTTT
TRBJ2-3 | NA | TRBV5-1 | many | CASSLPSASTTDTQYF | TGCGCCAGCAGCCTACCGTCTGCCAGCACCACAGATACGCAGTATTTT
TRBJ2-1 | TRBD2 | TRBV18 | many | CASSATSGNEQFF | TGTGCCAGCTCAGCGACTAGCGGAAATGAGCAGTTCTTC
TRBJ1-1 | TRBD1 | TRBV12-3/TRBV12-4 | many | CASSPADRENTEAFF | TGTGCCAGCAGTCCGGCGGACAGGGAGAACACTGAAGCTTTCTTT
TRBJ1-5 | NA | TRBV28 | many | CASSLSGASNQPQHF | TGTGCCAGCAGTTTATCAGGGGCGAGCAATCAGCCCCAGCATTTT
TRBJ2-2 | NA | TRBV7-2 | many | CASSIPSRNTGELFF | TGTGCCAGCAGCATCCCAAGCCGGAACACCGGGGAGCTGTTTTTT
TRBJ2-2 | TRBD2 | TRBV19 | many | CASRGLADTGELFF | TGTGCCAGCCGGGGACTAGCGGACACCGGGGAGCTGTTTTTT
TRBJ2-5 | NA | TRBV7-6 | NA | CASSLCVRETQYF | TGTGCCAGCAGCTTATGTGTGAGAGAGACCCAGTACTTC
TRBJ2-1 | NA | TRBV7-6 | NA | CASSNRHGSNEQFF | TGTGCCAGCAGCAATCGACACGGATCCAATGAGCAGTTCTTC
TRBJ2-3 | TRBD1 | TRBV20-1 | once | CSARDPSGTGGTDTQYF | TGCAGTGCTAGAGATCCGTCAGGGACAGGGGGGACAGATACGCAGTATTTT
TRBJ2-3 | NA | TRBV6-1 | many | CASSASTEDTQYF | TGTGCCAGCAGTGCGAGTACGGAAGATACGCAGTATTTT
TRBJ2-3 | TRBD2 | TRBV20-1 | many | CSAPRAGLSDTQYF | TGCAGTGCCCCCCGAGCGGGACTTTCGGATACGCAGTATTTT
TRBJ2-7 | NA | TRBV10-3 | many | CAISDPGGTVSSYEQYF | TGTGCCATCAGTGACCCGGGGGGGACAGTAAGCTCCTACGAGCAGTACTTC
TRBJ2-3 | NA | TRBV6-2/TRBV6-3 | many | CASSHMVATDTQYF | TGTGCCAGCAGCCACATGGTCGCGACAGATACGCAGTATTTT
TRBJ1-1 | NA | TRBV20-1 | medium-sized | CSATGNTEAFF | TGCAGTGCTACAGGGAACACTGAAGCTTTCTTT
TRBJ2-1 | NA | TRBV19 | NA | CSSTTGTFGNEQFF | TGTTCCAGCACGACCGGGACATTCGGGAATGAGCAGTTCTTC
TRBJ2-5 | NA | TRBV20-1 | NA | CHASTGASKETQYF | TGCCATGCTAGTACGGGAGCGAGCAAAGAGACCCAGTACTTC
TRBJ2-1 | NA | TRBV30 | NA | CAWRRDTSRNEQFF | TGTGCCTGGAGGAGGGACACTAGCCGCAATGAGCAGTTCTTC
TRBJ1-2 | NA | TRBV5-1 | medium-sized | CASSLASPYGYTF | TGCGCCAGCAGCTTGGCCTCACCCTATGGCTACACCTTC
TRBJ1-1 | NA | TRBV7-2 | many | CASSPQKRDTEAFF | TGTGCCAGCAGCCCTCAGAAGAGGGACACTGAAGCTTTCTTT
TRBJ2-5 | NA | TRBV7-6 | NA | CASSLGSGLETQYF | TGTGCCAGCAGCCTGGGGAGTGGTCTAGAGACCCAGTACTTC
TRBJ2-1 | NA | TRBV29-1 | many | CSVASPSARTYNEQFF | TGCAGCGTTGCTTCGCCGTCGGCGAGAACGTACAATGAGCAGTTCTTC
TRBJ2-4 | NA | TRBV18 | many | CASSRETGENIQYF | TGTGCCAGCTCACGTGAAACGGGGGAAAACATTCAGTACTTC
TRBJ2-7 | NA | TRBV6-5 | many | CASSYAGRHYEQYF | TGTGCCAGCAGTTACGCGGGCAGGCATTACGAGCAGTACTTC
TRBJ1-1 | TRBD1 | TRBV6-1 | many | CASRMQGETTEAFF | TGTGCCAGCAGGATGCAGGGGGAAACTACTGAAGCTTTCTTT
TRBJ2-1 | TRBD2 | TRBV6-5 | many | CASSYPPGLAGHEQFF | TGTGCCAGCAGTTATCCTCCGGGACTAGCGGGCCATGAGCAGTTCTTC
TRBJ2-1 | TRBD1 | TRBV20-1 | many | CSASSGQGTGEQFF | TGCAGTGCTAGCTCGGGACAGGGAACGGGTGAGCAGTTCTTC
TRBJ1-2 | NA | TRBV5-1 | NA | CASSSSNGYGYTF | TGCGCCAGCAGCTCTTCGAATGGCTATGGCTACACCTTC
TRBJ1-2 | NA | TRBV6-5 | many | CASRRYGNYGYTF | TGTGCCAGCAGACGCTACGGGAACTATGGCTACACCTTC
TRBJ1-2 | NA | TRBV10-3 | once | CATKSGTTISDYGYTF | TGTGCCACCAAATCCGGGACAACCATTTCTGACTATGGCTACACCTTC
TRBJ2-1 | NA | TRBV11-3 | many | CASSRSASSGNYNEQFF | TGTGCCAGCAGCCGGTCGGCATCTTCAGGGAATTACAATGAGCAGTTCTTC
TRBJ2-5 | NA | TRBV15 | many | CATSRDRGPQGTQYF | TGTGCCACCAGCAGAGATCGCGGACCTCAGGGGACCCAGTACTTC
TRBJ2-5 | TRBD2 | TRBV2 | many | CASVQEAGETQYF | TGTGCCAGCGTCCAGGAAGCGGGGGAGACCCAGTACTTC
TRBJ1-5 | NA | TRBV7-2 | many | CASSLDLARGGRSFYSNQPQHF | TGTGCCAGCAGCTTAGATTTGGCCCGAGGTGGCAGGAGCTTTTATAGCAATCAGCCCCAGCATTTT